Shown below are 28 T cell receptor beta chains from a single sample sequenced in a study of blood T cells in healthy people across ages. Alongside a J-beta primer mix, a sample-barcoded 5' primer served in a second PCR lasting roughly 7 to 12 cycles. One entry per CDR3 protein, called by TCRdb with MiXCR from the 5' RACE reads. The sample records 650,000 or so distinct CDR3 sequences, 52% being singletons. Sequencing was done on a sample of blood. Source of these receptors: a woman aged 80 or older in good health.

The table lists this clonotype with many counts. CDR3 nucleotides: TGTGCCACCAGTGAAGTCACAGATACGCAGTATTTT. Residues: CATSEVTDTQYF. V gene TRBV24-1 combines with J gene TRBJ2-3, with unresolved D. Germline V gene lookup returns CDR1 KGHDR and CDR2 SFDVKD. V was shortened by 4 bases and J by 2 bases, with 3 bases between the two germline ends. CDR3 length: 12 residues.

This clonotype has ten or more counts. The chain couples TRBV2 to TRBJ2-1; 12 positions match TRBD2. Germline CDR1 SNHLY, CDR2 FYNNEI. This CDR3 region has 17 residues. The trim removed 6 bases at V and 7 bases at J, leaving 13 bases unmatched. Here the CDR3 reads CASRQRTSGEGRNEQFF. The DNA of the CDR3 is TGTGCCAGCAGGCAGAGGACTAGCGGGGAGGGGCGGAATGAGCAGTTCTTC.

This clonotype has ten or more counts. The rearrangement joins TRBV19 to TRBJ2-1, with D tentatively TRBD2 (5 bases). Germline V CDR1 and CDR2: LNHDA, SQIVND (reference sequence). The V gene lost 9 bases and the J gene lost 0 bases, with 9 bases spanning the gap. The CDR3 totals 13 residues. The chain's CDR3 is CASGVSSYNEQFF. The CDR3 DNA reads as TGTGCCAGCGGGGTTAGCTCCTACAATGAGCAGTTCTTC. Variable domain in full (rest from reference TRBV19 and TRBJ2-1): DGGITQSPKYLFRKEGQNVTLSCEQNLNHDAMYWYRQDPGQGLRLIYYSQIVNDFQKGDIAEGYSVSREKKESFPLTVTSAQKNPTAFYLCASGVSSYNEQFFGPGTRLTVL.

The rearrangement joins TRBV11-3 to TRBJ1-5; D gene unclear. Between the trimmed V and J ends, which lost 0 bases and 2 bases, there was a span of 14 bases. The CDR3 contains 17 residues. The germline V gene has CDR1 SGHNT and CDR2 YENEEA. The CDR3 here is CASSLDLLPQGNQPQHF. CDR3 coding DNA: TGTGCCAGCAGCTTAGATCTCCTCCCCCAGGGCAATCAGCCCCAGCATTTT.

The chain links TRBV10-3 to TRBJ2-3; D not certain. CDR3 size: 14 residues. The V end was cut by 8 bases, the J end by 0 bases, with 12 bases between. Germline values: CDR1 ENHRY, CDR2 SYGVKD. The CDR3 nucleotides are TGTGCCATCCAGGCGGAAACTAGCACAGATACGCAGTATTTT. It is translated as CAIQAETSTDTQYF.

This clonotype was counted ten times or more. The rearrangement joins TRBV7-2 to TRBJ2-1, with D possibly being TRBD2 (5 bases). Trimming shortened V by 2 bases and J by 9 bases, and 11 bases separated the two germline ends. The CDR3 is 13 residues long. CDR1 and CDR2 from the germline V gene are SGHTA and FQGNSA. The CDR3 here is CASSLLLDLEQFF. The CDR3 DNA reads TGTGCCAGCAGCTTACTACTAGACCTTGAGCAGTTCTTC.

The V call is TRBV30, the J call TRBJ1-5; D is perhaps TRBD1 (5 bases). V was clipped by 2 bases and J by 6 bases, with 11 bases between them. The CDR3 length is 13 residues. Germline loops: CDR1 GTSNPN, CDR2 SVGIG (reference sequence). This chain's CDR3 is CAWSMGEGQPQHF. CDR3 nucleotide sequence: TGTGCCTGGAGTATGGGGGAGGGTCAGCCCCAGCATTTT.

This sequence joins TRBV12-3 or TRBV12-4 and TRBJ2-5; D is unresolved. The CDR3 is made up of 12 amino acids. V lost 3 bases to trimming and J lost 7 bases, with 9 bases between them. The CDR3 DNA reads as TGTGCCAGCAGTTTTGGGCTGGGGACCCAGTACTTC. Encoded protein: CASSFGLGTQYF.

For this clonotype: Possible read error: a much larger clone is one base away. The chain links TRBV6-2 or TRBV6-3 to TRBJ2-7, with D possibly being TRBD2 (5 bases). Judging by the DNA end, TRBJ2-5 fits better; the J call may be wrong. Germline V lookup: CDR1 MNHEY, CDR2 SVGEGT. There are 15 residues in the CDR3. The CDR3 nucleotides are TGTGCCAGCAGTTATGAGGGCTTGAGGCGAGAGACCCAGTACTTC. It encodes CASSYEGLRRETQYF.

As to this clonotype: A read error is possible here, since a much larger clone lies one base away. The chain has TRBV20-1 and TRBJ2-1; 11 bases align to TRBD2. Germline V gene data show CDR1 as DFQATT and CDR2 as SNEGSKA (reference sequence). This CDR3 region has 15 residues. In DNA form, the CDR3 reads TGCGGTGCTAGCGCGTCCACTAGCGGGAGAAATGAGCAGTTCTTC. Translated: CGASASTSGRNEQFF.

This clonotype came up a few times. The chain couples TRBV7-9 to TRBJ1-5; no definite D call. Trimming removed 4 bases at V and 3 bases at J, with 13 bases between. CDR1 and CDR2 (germline): SEHNR, FQNEAQ (reference sequence). CDR3 length: 15 residues. This CDR3 is CASSSGEAINQPQHF. The CDR3 bases are TGTGCCAGCAGCTCAGGCGAGGCGATCAATCAGCCCCAGCATTTT.

The chain recombines TRBV6-5 with TRBJ1-1, with 10 bases aligning to TRBD1. CDR1 MNHEY and CDR2 SVGAGI come from the germline V gene. Unmatched junction bases numbered 6, after V lost 4 bases and J lost 7 bases. The CDR3 totals 14 residues. The CDR3 spells CASSSSGQGIEAFF. The CDR3, as DNA: TGTGCCAGCAGTTCGTCGGGACAGGGGATTGAAGCTTTCTTT.

This clonotype occurred a few times. A single base separates this from a much larger clone, so it may be a read error. This chain links TRBV20-1 with TRBJ2-1; no definite D call. Trimming cost V 2 bases and J 13 bases, with 12 bases left between them. CDR1 is DFQATT and CDR2 is SNEGSKA in the germline V gene (reference sequence). CDR3 length: 11 amino acids. The CDR3 sequence: CSARRQETQFF. The CDR3 DNA reads TGCAGTGCTAGAAGGCAAGAGACCCAGTTCTTC.

This clonotype has only one observation. The chain links TRBV5-1 to TRBJ2-5; 9 bases line up with TRBD1. CDR3 length: 16 residues. Unmatched junction bases numbered 8, after V lost 0 bases and J lost 5 bases. Looked up from germline, CDR1 is SGHRS and CDR2 is YFSETQ. CDR3 sequence reads: CASSLARDRALETQYF. The CDR3 nucleotides read TGCGCCAGCAGCTTGGCCCGGGACAGGGCTTTGGAGACCCAGTACTTC.

The CDR3 is CASSYPLGQGVDEQYF. The CDR3 DNA follows: TGTGCCAGCAGCTACCCACTGGGACAGGGGGTCGACGAGCAGTACTTC. The chain couples TRBV28 to TRBJ2-7; 11 bases fit TRBD1. J lost 5 bases, V lost 6 bases, and 12 bases had no gene match. This CDR3 is built from 16 residues. CDR1 and CDR2 (germline): MDHEN, SYDVKM.

This rearrangement joins TRBV3-1 to TRBJ2-7; D might be TRBD2 (7 bases). Looked up from germline, CDR1 is LGHDT and CDR2 is YNNKEL (reference sequence). The CDR3 sequence is 14 residues long. With 0 bases removed from V and 7 bases from J, the gap between germline ends came to 13 bases. CDR3 region: CASSQEGGGGEQYF. The CDR3, as DNA: TGTGCCAGCAGCCAAGAGGGAGGGGGTGGTGAGCAGTACTTC.

This clonotype was seen once. It may be a read error: a sequence one base away is much more abundant. The gene calls are TRBV27 and TRBJ2-4; possibly TRBD2 for D (6 bases). This CDR3 region has 14 residues. CDR1 MNHEY and CDR2 SMNVEV come from the germline V gene (reference sequence). CDR3 nucleotides: TGTGCCTGCAGTTTTAGCGGTACCAAAAACATTCAGTACTTC. This translates into CACSFSGTKNIQYF.

As to this clonotype: A much larger clone differs from this one at a single base, so this may be a read error. This chain connects TRBV5-1 to TRBJ2-1; tentatively, D is TRBD1 (7 bases). Germline V CDR1 and CDR2: SGHRS, YFSETQ. This CDR3 has 15 residues. CDR3: CTSSNALTGTLIQFF. The CDR3 DNA reads as TGCACCAGCAGCAATGCCCTGACAGGGACTCTTATTCAGTTCTTC.

This clonotype appeared a few times. This chain connects TRBV20-1 to TRBJ2-7; D is ambiguous. The CDR3 runs to 13 residues. Per germline, CDR1 DFQATT and CDR2 SNEGSKA (reference sequence). Between the trimmed V and J ends, which lost 5 bases and 0 bases, there was a span of 11 bases. The CDR3 nucleotides read TGCAGTGCTGTCGCCCCAAGCTCCTACGAGCAGTACTTC. This encodes CSAVAPSSYEQYF.

The chain links TRBV12-3 or TRBV12-4 to TRBJ1-2; tentative D call: TRBD1 (5 bases). This CDR3 has 14 amino acids. V dropped 3 bases and J dropped 8 bases, with 16 bases sitting between them. Here the CDR3 DNA reads TGTGCCAGCAGTTTGGGGGACCCCCCCGGGGGCTACACCTTC. Its translation is CASSLGDPPGGYTF.

This clonotype was recorded at least ten times. The chain uses TRBV3-1 and TRBJ2-7; D is possibly TRBD1 (6 bases). The CDR3 is 14 residues long. Deletions cut 2 bases from V and 2 bases from J, with 10 bases between. Germline V gene data show CDR1 as LGHDT and CDR2 as YNNKEL (reference sequence). CDR3 bases: TGTGCCAGCAGCCAATCCCGGACAGCCTACGAGCAGTACTTC. Amino acid sequence: CASSQSRTAYEQYF.

The chain couples TRBV10-2 to TRBJ2-7; D is possibly TRBD2 (6 bases). The ends were cut back, 3 bases at V and 6 bases at J, with 15 bases in the middle. CDR3 length: 14 residues. Germline assignment: CDR1 WSHSY and CDR2 SAAADI. CDR3 bases: TGCGCCAGCAGTGACGTGACCCTAGCGTTCGAGCAGTACTTC. Translating it yields CASSDVTLAFEQYF.

This clonotype has a count of ten or more. The V and J genes are TRBV7-2 and TRBJ2-2; D call uncertain. The CDR3 is 13 residues long. Trimming cost V 6 bases and J 1 base, with 6 bases left between them. Germline assignment: CDR1 SGHTA and CDR2 FQGNSA. CDR3: CASRRQNTGELFF. CDR3 nucleotides: TGTGCCAGCAGACGACAGAACACCGGGGAGCTGTTTTTT.

Concerning this clonotype: This may stem from a read error, because a much larger clone lies one nucleotide away. This sequence joins TRBV6-6 and TRBJ2-2; TRBD2 agrees at 9 bases. The CDR3 covers 14 residues. Germline CDR1 is MNHNY and CDR2 is SVGAGI (reference sequence). CDR3 nucleotide sequence: TGTGCCAGCCGAGGCGGGGGGGACACCGGGGGGCTGTTTTTT. Protein: CASRGGGDTGGLFF.

Comments on this clonotype: A much larger clone is a single base away; this may be a read error. The rearrangement joins TRBV5-1 to TRBJ2-1; D is perhaps TRBD2 (5 bases). The DNA end is more similar to TRBJ2-7, so the J call may be wrong. There are 16 residues in the CDR3. Germline V CDR1 and CDR2: SGHRS, YFSETQ. CDR3 coding DNA: TGCGCCAGCAGCTTGGTTGGTAGCGACTCCTACAATGAGCAGTACTTC. Translation: CASSLVGSDSYNEQYF.

This clonotype has ten or more counts. V usage is TRBV12-3 or TRBV12-4 and J usage is TRBJ2-4; a possible D gene is TRBD1 (5 bases). Trimming removed 2 bases at V and 0 bases at J, with 11 bases between. The CDR3 extends over 16 amino acids. Written as DNA, the CDR3 is TGTGCCAGCAGTTTACAGGGTTCTTTAGCCAAAAACATTCAGTACTTC. Protein sequence: CASSLQGSLAKNIQYF.

The chain employs TRBV20-1 and TRBJ1-5; D may be TRBD1 (5 bases). V gave up 3 bases and J gave up 4 bases, with 13 bases separating them. CDR1 and CDR2 from the germline V gene are DFQATT and SNEGSKA (reference sequence). This CDR3 region has 14 residues. The DNA for the CDR3 is TGCAGTGCTAGGGTTGGGGCAGGGAATCAGCCCCAGCATTTT. Its translation: CSARVGAGNQPQHF.

About this clonotype itself: A much bigger clone sits one base away, suggesting this may be a read error. The chain's CDR3 is CATTSGGYNEQLF. The CDR3 coding sequence is TGTGCCACCACTAGCGGGGGGTACAATGAGCAGTTGTTC. J is TRBJ2-1 and V is TRBV10-3; 12 nucleotides match TRBD2. Germline V gene data show CDR1 as ENHRY and CDR2 as SYGVKD. The CDR3 runs 13 residues.